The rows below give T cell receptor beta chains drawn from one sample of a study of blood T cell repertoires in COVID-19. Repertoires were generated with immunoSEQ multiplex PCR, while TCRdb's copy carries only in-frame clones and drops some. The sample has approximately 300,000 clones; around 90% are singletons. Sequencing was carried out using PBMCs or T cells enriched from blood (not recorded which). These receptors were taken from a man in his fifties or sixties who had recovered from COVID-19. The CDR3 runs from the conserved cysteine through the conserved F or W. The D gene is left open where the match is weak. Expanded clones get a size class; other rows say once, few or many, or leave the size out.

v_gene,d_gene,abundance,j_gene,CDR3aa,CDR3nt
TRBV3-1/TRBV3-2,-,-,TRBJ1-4,CASKTGPGNEKLFF,TGTGCCAGCAAGACAGGACCGGGGAATGAAAAACTGTTTTTT
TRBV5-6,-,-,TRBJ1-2,CASSPDSYGYTF,TGTGCCAGCAGCCCGGACAGCTATGGCTACACCTTC
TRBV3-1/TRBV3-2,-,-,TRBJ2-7,CASSHWGDEQYF,TGTGCCAGCAGCCATTGGGGGGACGAGCAGTACTTC
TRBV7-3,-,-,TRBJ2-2,CASSLSVLTGELFF,TGTGCCAGCAGCTTATCGGTTCTGACCGGGGAGCTGTTTTTT
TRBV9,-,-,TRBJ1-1,CASSPRVGSDTEAFF,TGTGCCAGCAGCCCCCGGGTCGGGTCGGACACTGAAGCTTTCTTT
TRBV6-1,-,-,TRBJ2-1,CASSDLVGHPGNEQFF,TGTGCCAGCAGTGATTTGGTGGGACACCCCGGCAATGAGCAGTTCTTC
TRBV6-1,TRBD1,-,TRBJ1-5,CASSEADRVLAFSSQPQHF,TGTGCCAGCAGTGAAGCGGACAGGGTTTTGGCTTTCTCGAGTCAGCCCCAGCATTTT
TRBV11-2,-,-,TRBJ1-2,CASSLNINYGYTF,TGTGCCAGCAGCTTAAACATTAACTATGGCTACACCTTC
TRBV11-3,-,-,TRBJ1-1,CASSLESNTEAFF,TGTGCCAGCAGCTTAGAGTCAAACACTGAAGCTTTCTTT
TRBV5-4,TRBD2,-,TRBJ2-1,CASSLHTLLGTSGGLDEQFF,TGTGCCAGCAGCTTGCACACTCTGTTAGGGACTAGCGGGGGCCTCGATGAGCAGTTCTTC
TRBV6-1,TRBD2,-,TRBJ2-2,CASSEGGLAGGITGELFF,TGTGCCAGCAGCGAAGGCGGACTAGCGGGAGGGATCACCGGGGAGCTGTTTTTT
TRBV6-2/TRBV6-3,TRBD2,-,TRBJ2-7,CASSYPLASGRIYEQYF,TGTGCCAGCAGTTACCCCTTGGCTAGCGGGAGAATATACGAGCAGTACTTC
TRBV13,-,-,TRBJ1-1,CASSPRVAGTEAFF,TGTGCCAGCAGCCCGAGGGTCGCAGGCACTGAAGCTTTCTTT
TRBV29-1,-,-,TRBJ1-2,CSVGRGVNYGYTF,TGCAGCGTTGGGCGGGGCGTAAACTATGGCTACACCTTC
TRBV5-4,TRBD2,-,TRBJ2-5,CASSFGLAGGPEETQYF,TGTGCCAGCAGCTTTGGGCTAGCGGGAGGGCCCGAAGAGACCCAGTACTTC
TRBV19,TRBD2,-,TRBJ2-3,CASSRAGTSGRLGGTQYF,TGTGCCAGTAGTCGAGCCGGGACTAGCGGGAGGTTAGGTGGTACGCAGTATTTT
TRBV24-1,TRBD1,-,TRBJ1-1,CATRSGQVNTEAFF,TGTGCCACCCGATCGGGACAGGTGAACACTGAAGCTTTCTTT
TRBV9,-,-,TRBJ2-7,CASSPDGYEQYF,TGTGCCAGCAGCCCCGACGGGTACGAGCAGTACTTC
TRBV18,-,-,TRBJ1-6,CASCTTGERKNSPLHF,TGTGCCAGCTGTACCACGGGGGAACGGAAAAATTCACCCCTCCACTTT
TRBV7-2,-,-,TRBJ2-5,CASSLAWGAEETQYF,TGTGCCAGCAGCTTAGCTTGGGGCGCGGAAGAGACCCAGTACTTC
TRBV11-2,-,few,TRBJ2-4,CASSPQVAKNIQYF,TGTGCCAGCAGCCCCCAGGTCGCCAAAAACATTCAGTACTTC
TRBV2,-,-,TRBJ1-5,CASRRGGTDNQPQHF,TGTGCCAGCAGAAGGGGGGGGACGGACAATCAGCCCCAGCATTTT
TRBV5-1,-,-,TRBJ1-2,CASSLGSSGSQYGYTF,TGCGCCAGCAGCTTGGGTTCGTCCGGGTCCCAATATGGCTACACCTTC
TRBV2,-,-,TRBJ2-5,CASTDRTDQETQYF,TGTGCCAGCACCGACAGGACGGACCAAGAGACCCAGTACTTC
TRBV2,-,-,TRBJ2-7,CASNGGEQYF,TGTGCCAGCAATGGCGGAGAGCAGTACTTC
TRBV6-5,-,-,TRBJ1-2,CASILVVLRGYGYTF,TGTGCCAGCATTCTTGTAGTATTACGGGGCTATGGCTACACCTTC
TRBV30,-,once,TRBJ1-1,CAWSTKTYPDTEAFF,TGTGCCTGGAGTACTAAGACGTATCCGGACACTGAAGCTTTCTTT